What follows are 31 T cell receptor beta chains derived from one specimen sequenced in a study of shared T cell receptors in the human thymus. Measured with immunoSEQ multiplex PCR; TCRdb has only the in-frame clones, and not every one. The repertoire holds 600,000 to 900,000 clones, with approximately 85% as singletons. Separately, the same data were catalogued under a study of human thymus T cells.

Input material: thymocytes. The receptors were gathered from a girl under three years old with a congenital heart defect.

The rearrangement links TRBV6-1 to TRBJ2-5; D ambiguous. Germline CDR1 reads MNHNS; CDR2 reads SASEGT. This CDR3 region has 11 residues. V lost 7 bases and J 3 bases, leaving 6 bases between the germline ends. The chain's CDR3 is CASTDKETQYF. The CDR3, as DNA: TGTGCCAGCACAGACAAAGAGACCCAGTACTTC.

The rearrangement joins TRBV9 to TRBJ2-3; 9 bases map to TRBD2. CDR3 size: 22 residues. Per the germline V gene, CDR1 is SGDLS and CDR2 is YYNGEE. V shed 0 bases, J shed 2 bases, and the junction held 22 bases outside the gene matches. Written as DNA, the CDR3 is TGTGCCAGCAGCGTAGTTGGTAGCGGGGGCCCCCCCATCCGAATTTCCACAGATACGCAGTATTTT. Translation gives CASSVVGSGGPPIRISTDTQYF.

The gene calls are TRBV10-3 and TRBJ2-4, with 8 bases identical to TRBD1. Unmatched junction bases numbered 19, after V lost 6 bases and J lost 6 bases. This CDR3 contains 18 residues. Germline lookup yields CDR1 ENHRY and CDR2 SYGVKD. The CDR3, as DNA: TGTGCCATCAGCAGCGAAATGGGCCGGGACAGGAGGGGAAACATTCAGTACTTC. Its protein product is CAISSEMGRDRRGNIQYF.

This chain uses TRBV28 with TRBJ2-7; possible D gene TRBD1, 5 bases. The CDR3 is 17 amino acids. With 1 base removed from V and 6 bases from J, the gap between germline ends came to 22 bases. Germline CDR1 reads MDHEN; CDR2 reads SYDVKM. In nucleotides, the CDR3 is TGTGCCAGCAGTTTATTACCTAACATCAGGGTTCGGCTCGAGCAGTACTTC. Protein product: CASSLLPNIRVRLEQYF.

This chain links TRBV5-1 with TRBJ2-5, with a weak D call TRBD2 (5 bases). The CDR3 length is 15 residues. The germline gives CDR1 SGHRS, CDR2 YFSETQ. The germline V and J ends were trimmed by 3 bases and 2 bases, with 14 bases remaining between them. CDR3 coding DNA: TGCGCCAGCAGCTGCCGCTCAAGCGGACAAGAGACCCAGTACTTC. Translation: CASSCRSSGQETQYF.

This sequence joins TRBV6-5 and TRBJ1-2, with D unresolved. Germline V gene data show CDR1 as MNHEY and CDR2 as SVGAGI. The V end was cut by 0 bases, the J end by 2 bases, with 10 bases between. This CDR3 has 15 amino acids. CDR3 region: CASSYSGRANYGYTF. The CDR3 coding sequence is TGTGCCAGCAGTTACTCAGGGAGGGCCAACTATGGCTACACCTTC.

The chain is built from TRBV14 and TRBJ2-5; 8 bases are shared with TRBD2. Germline assignment: CDR1 SGHDN and CDR2 FVKESK. Trimming cost V 6 bases and J 8 bases; bases outside gene matches: 14. This CDR3 comprises 15 residues. The CDR3 here is CASSQRGGAPITQYF. The CDR3 coding sequence is TGTGCCAGCAGTCAACGGGGGGGAGCTCCTATTACCCAGTACTTC.

V gene TRBV6-6 combines with J gene TRBJ1-1; no clear D. Germline lookup yields CDR1 MNHNY and CDR2 SVGAGI (reference sequence). V was cut by 0 bases and J by 7 bases, with 15 bases left in between. This CDR3 has 15 residues. The CDR3 spells CASSYSNLAGFEAFF. The CDR3 bases are TGTGCCAGCAGTTACTCGAATTTGGCAGGCTTTGAAGCTTTCTTT.

This chain joins TRBV5-1 and TRBJ2-5, with a weak D call TRBD1 (6 bases). Between the trimmed V and J ends, which lost 6 bases and 1 base, there was a span of 10 bases. The CDR3 length is 13 residues. Germline V gives CDR1 SGHRS, CDR2 YFSETQ. The CDR3 DNA reads as TGCGCCAGCATGGGGGCTAGCCAAGAGACCCAGTACTTC. This sequence encodes CASMGASQETQYF.

The chain recombines TRBV7-9 with TRBJ1-2; 9 positions agree with TRBD1. The junction had 6 bases not matched to a gene; V was cut back by 2 bases and J by 5 bases. The CDR3 consists of 15 residues. Looked up from germline, CDR1 is SEHNR and CDR2 is FQNEAQ (reference sequence). The CDR3 nucleotides read TGTGCCAGCAGCTTATCGGGACAGGGTTTATATGGCTACACCTTC. It specifies CASSLSGQGLYGYTF.

V is TRBV11-2 and J is TRBJ1-1; the D gene is possibly TRBD1 (5 bases). In germline, CDR1 is SGHAT, CDR2 FQNNGV. Trimming took 5 bases from V and 0 from J, leaving 7 bases between them. This CDR3 is built from 13 residues. The DNA of the CDR3 is TGTGCCAGCAGCCGGACAATGAACACTGAAGCTTTCTTT. Residues: CASSRTMNTEAFF.

This chain uses TRBV19 with TRBJ1-2, with 7 bases that match TRBD1. Germline CDR1 and CDR2: LNHDA and SQIVND (reference sequence). This CDR3 contains 14 residues. Trimming removed 0 bases from V and 7 bases from J; junction bases left unmatched: 5. CDR3 DNA: TGTGCCAGTAGTATAGAGACAGGGATCCCTGGCTACACCTTC. Translation: CASSIETGIPGYTF.

This clone is a singleton in its sample. This chain uses TRBV9 with TRBJ2-3; TRBD2 aligns across 8 bases. CDR3 size: 17 residues. V gave up 0 bases and J gave up 2 bases; unmatched junction bases: 8. CDR1 SGDLS and CDR2 YYNGEE come from the germline V gene. CDR3 coding DNA: TGTGCCAGCAGCGTAGTAGGCGGGGGGCCTTCCACAGATACGCAGTATTTT. This sequence encodes CASSVVGGGPSTDTQYF.

V and J are TRBV6-5 and TRBJ1-2; weak D call: TRBD1 (5 bases). The CDR3 extends over 15 amino acids. Germline V lookup: CDR1 MNHEY, CDR2 SVGAGI. V dropped 6 bases and J dropped 4 bases, with 18 bases sitting between them. CDR3 coding DNA: TGTGCCAGCAGCCCCGGTGGCCGCGGGGCCTATGGCTACACCTTC. Translation gives CASSPGGRGAYGYTF.

Concerning this clone: Other DNA sequences within the sample encode an identical CDR3. The chain employs TRBV30 and TRBJ1-2; D remains unclear. The CDR3 has 12 residues. In germline, CDR1 is GTSNPN, CDR2 SVGIG (reference sequence). Between the trimmed V and J ends, which lost 0 bases and 8 bases, there was a span of 10 bases. CDR3 sequence (DNA): TGTGCCTGGAGTGTAATGTCTCTAGGCTACACCTTC. It is translated as CAWSVMSLGYTF.

The V gene is TRBV15, the J gene TRBJ2-3; TRBD2 matches 14 bases. Germline lookup yields CDR1 LNHNV and CDR2 YYDKDF (reference sequence). The CDR3 is 19 amino acids. The trim removed 2 bases at V and 6 bases at J, leaving 13 bases unmatched. The CDR3 spells CATSRSDGLAGGPGDTQYF. The CDR3 DNA reads as TGTGCCACCAGCAGATCAGACGGACTAGCGGGGGGCCCGGGGGATACGCAGTATTTT.

The J gene is TRBJ2-1, the V gene TRBV29-1; D might be TRBD1 (6 bases). The CDR3 loop spans 15 amino acids. The germline gives CDR1 SQVTM, CDR2 ANQGSEA. Trimming removed 4 bases from V and 3 bases from J, with 16 bases in between. The CDR3 DNA reads TGCAGCGTTGCGTACAGGGAGAGGGGCTACAATGAGCAGTTCTTC. Protein product: CSVAYRERGYNEQFF.

The chain combines TRBV10-2 with TRBJ1-2; D is unresolved. CDR3 length equals 16 residues. Germline-derived CDR1 and CDR2 are WSHSY and SAAADI. With 10 bases removed from V and 1 base from J, the gap between germline ends came to 22 bases. The DNA of the CDR3 is TGCGCCACCGCGAGGGCCCCCGACGGGGTTAACTATGGCTACACCTTC. Its translation is CATARAPDGVNYGYTF.

V usage is TRBV27 and J usage is TRBJ1-6; 7 nucleotides match TRBD1. V shed 8 bases, J shed 7 bases, and the junction held 2 bases outside the gene matches. The CDR3 extends over 12 amino acids. Looked up from germline, CDR1 is MNHEY and CDR2 is SMNVEV (reference sequence). In DNA form, the CDR3 reads TGTGCCAGCGGGACAGAAAATTCACCCCTCCACTTT. Its protein product is CASGTENSPLHF.

The chain joins TRBV5-1 to TRBJ2-1; 14 bases are a match to TRBD2. The J segment lost 10 bases and the V segment lost 3 bases, leaving 3 bases of the junction unmatched. CDR1 and CDR2 from the germline V gene are SGHRS and YFSETQ. The CDR3 totals 14 residues. CDR3 residues: CASSSGLAGGEQFF. The CDR3 DNA reads TGCGCCAGCAGCTCCGGACTAGCGGGGGGAGAGCAGTTCTTC.

The genes are TRBV4-3 and TRBJ2-2; D is possibly TRBD2 (6 bases). The germline V gene encodes CDR1 LGHNA and CDR2 YSLEER. The CDR3 is 18 residues long. V was pared by 4 bases and J by 2 bases, with 20 bases between. The CDR3 DNA follows: TGCGCCAGCAGCCCAGCAGGCGGGGTTAATACCAACACCGGGGAGCTGTTTTTT. As protein: CASSPAGGVNTNTGELFF.

This sequence joins TRBV7-9 and TRBJ1-2; 7 bases agree with TRBD1. The CDR3 spans 11 residues. After removal of 5 bases from V and 11 bases from J, the junction contained 5 bases not matched to a gene. The germline V gene encodes CDR1 SEHNR and CDR2 FQNEAQ (reference sequence). The CDR3 loop reads CASSQGGGYTF. For the CDR3, the DNA is TGTGCCAGCAGCCAGGGGGGAGGATACACCTTC.

CDR3 residues: CASSPGAYRETGELFF. The CDR3 DNA reads as TGTGCCAGCTCACCAGGCGCCTACAGGGAAACCGGGGAGCTGTTTTTT. The chain recombines TRBV18 with TRBJ2-2; maybe TRBD1 (6 bases). The CDR3 is 16 residues long. CDR1 KGHSH and CDR2 LQKENI come from the germline V gene. Trimming removed 2 bases at V and 5 bases at J, with 15 bases between.

This clone was recorded only once. The V and J genes are TRBV5-1 and TRBJ2-5; TRBD2 agrees at 15 bases. The CDR3 has 20 residues. Per germline, CDR1 SGHRS and CDR2 YFSETQ. The V and J ends lost 4 bases and 1 base, in that order; junction bases with no gene match: 14. The CDR3 here is CASSRVPGLAGGFTQETQYF. The CDR3 DNA reads TGCGCCAGCAGCCGGGTCCCGGGACTAGCGGGGGGTTTTACCCAAGAGACCCAGTACTTC.

This chain joins TRBV5-6 and TRBJ1-6; 7 nucleotides match TRBD1. V lost 2 bases and J lost 9; bases outside the gene matches: 8. The germline V gene has CDR1 SGHDT and CDR2 YYEEEE. There are 15 residues in the CDR3. CDR3 DNA sequence: TGTGCCAGCAGCTTAGGGACAGTCCCTAGTTCACCCCTCCACTTT. Translation: CASSLGTVPSSPLHF. Supplemented by reference TRBV5-6 and TRBJ1-6, the full variable domain reads DAGVTQSPTHLIKTRGQQVTLRCSPKSGHDTVSWYQQALGQGPQFIFQYYEEEERQRGNFPDRFSGHQFPNYSSELNVNALLLGDSALYLCASSLGTVPSSPLHFGNGTRLTVT.

V usage is TRBV4-3 and J usage is TRBJ2-5; tentative D call: TRBD2 (7 bases). Trimming pared 0 bases from V and 3 bases from J, leaving 29 bases between. Germline V CDR1 and CDR2: LGHNA, YSLEER. The CDR3 length is 21 residues. CDR3 sequence (DNA): TGCGCCAGCAGCCAAGAGGTCCTTAGTAGGTGGGGGGGGCCTAAAGAAGAGACCCAGTACTTC. It codes for CASSQEVLSRWGGPKEETQYF.

In its sample, this clone was seen a few times. The V and J genes are TRBV30 and TRBJ1-1, with TRBD1 matching over 9 bases. This CDR3 region has 17 residues. V trimming: 4 bases; J trimming: 1 base; junction bases outside the gene matches: 13. Germline CDR1 reads GTSNPN; CDR2 reads SVGIG (reference sequence). CDR3 DNA sequence: TGTGCCTGGAACCCTCTTGCGGACAGGGGAAAGAACACTGAAGCTTTCTTT. It encodes CAWNPLADRGKNTEAFF. The full variable domain, its missing parts supplied by reference TRBV30 and TRBJ1-1, is SQTIHQWPATLVQPVGSPLSLECTVEGTSNPNLYWYRQAAGRGLQLLFYSVGIGQISSEVPQNLSASRPQDRQFILSSKKLLLSDSGFYLCAWNPLADRGKNTEAFFGQGTRLTVV.

V is TRBV15 and J is TRBJ2-5; D ambiguous. Trimming pared 0 bases from V and 1 base from J, leaving 9 bases between. Germline CDR1 is LNHNV and CDR2 is YYDKDF (reference sequence). The CDR3 runs to 15 residues. CDR3 in DNA: TGTGCCACCAGCAGAGATCACGTCAGCCAAGAGACCCAGTACTTC. Protein product: CATSRDHVSQETQYF.

The chain links TRBV5-1 to TRBJ2-7; D possibly corresponds to TRBD2 (7 bases). V shed 4 bases and J shed 4 bases, with 21 bases lying between them. Germline values: CDR1 SGHRS, CDR2 YFSETQ. The CDR3 loop spans 16 amino acids. The CDR3 loop reads CASSPSGGARPYEQYF. The CDR3, as DNA: TGCGCCAGCAGCCCCAGTGGGGGGGCGAGACCTTACGAGCAGTACTTC.

V is TRBV9 and J is TRBJ2-5, with 9 bases fitting TRBD2. The length of the CDR3 is 19 residues. Per the germline V gene, CDR1 is SGDLS and CDR2 is YYNGEE. Germline trimming cut 3 bases from V and 1 base from J; bases unmatched to any gene: 16. As DNA, the CDR3 is TGTGCCAGCAGCGACCGACCCCCTAGCGGGGCGACAATCCAAGAGACCCAGTACTTC. Amino acid sequence: CASSDRPPSGATIQETQYF.

This clone appeared a few times. The chain links TRBV10-1 to TRBJ2-1; D is undetermined. Germline CDR1 reads WNHNN; CDR2 reads SYGVQD (reference sequence). V was clipped by 3 bases and J by 7 bases, with 4 bases between them. The CDR3 has 11 residues. DNA for the CDR3: TGCGCCAGCAGTGAACGGAATGAGCAGTTCTTC. Protein product: CASSERNEQFF.